The entry that follows covers one T cell receptor beta chain sequence. Its antigen is currently unknown. Time point noted: cycle 4 day 1 (C4D1), after 6 weeks of nivolumab. Every patient had relapsed following autologous stem cell transplantation, and cohorts differed in brentuximab vedotin exposure. The CDR3 is 15 amino acids. The data were taken from a study of PD-1 blockade in classical Hodgkin lymphoma. The overall study: The study gave patients nivolumab 3 mg/kg intravenously every 2 weeks. General study findings and limits: It was reported that newly diagnosed patients had less baseline TCR diversity than healthy donors. Repertoires differed for reasons still undefined, possibly disease activity or prior therapy. The diversity seen at baseline in complete responders resembled that of newly diagnosed patients.

Here immunoSEQ multiplex PCR was the method, and the copy in TCRdb shows in-frame clones only, minus some. The sample contains about 49,000 clones, around 90% of which appear only once. Sequenced material: peripheral blood mononuclear cells (PBMCs), taken before the fourth cycle of nivolumab. The clonotype comes from a human donor with classical Hodgkin lymphoma. This rearrangement joins TRBV12-2 to TRBJ2-4. TRBV12-2 is an annotated pseudogene. CDR3 DNA sequence: TGTGCAAGTCGCTTGGGACCGTCAGCCAAAAACATTCAGTACTTC. Translation gives CASRLGPSAKNIQYF.